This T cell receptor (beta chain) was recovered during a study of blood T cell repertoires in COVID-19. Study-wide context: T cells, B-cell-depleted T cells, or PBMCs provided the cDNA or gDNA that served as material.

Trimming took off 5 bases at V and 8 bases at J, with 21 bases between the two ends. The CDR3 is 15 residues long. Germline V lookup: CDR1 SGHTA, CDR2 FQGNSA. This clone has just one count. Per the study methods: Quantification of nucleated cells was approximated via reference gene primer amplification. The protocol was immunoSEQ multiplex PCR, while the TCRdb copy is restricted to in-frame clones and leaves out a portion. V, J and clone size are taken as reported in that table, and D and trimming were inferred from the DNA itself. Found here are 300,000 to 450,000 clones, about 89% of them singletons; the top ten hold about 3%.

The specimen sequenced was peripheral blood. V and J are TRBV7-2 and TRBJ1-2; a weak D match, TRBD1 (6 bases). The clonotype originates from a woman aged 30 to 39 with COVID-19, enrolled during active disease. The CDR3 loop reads CASSPQTGRSQGYTF. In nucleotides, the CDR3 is TGTGCCAGCAGCCCCCAGACAGGACGGTCACAGGGCTACACCTTC.